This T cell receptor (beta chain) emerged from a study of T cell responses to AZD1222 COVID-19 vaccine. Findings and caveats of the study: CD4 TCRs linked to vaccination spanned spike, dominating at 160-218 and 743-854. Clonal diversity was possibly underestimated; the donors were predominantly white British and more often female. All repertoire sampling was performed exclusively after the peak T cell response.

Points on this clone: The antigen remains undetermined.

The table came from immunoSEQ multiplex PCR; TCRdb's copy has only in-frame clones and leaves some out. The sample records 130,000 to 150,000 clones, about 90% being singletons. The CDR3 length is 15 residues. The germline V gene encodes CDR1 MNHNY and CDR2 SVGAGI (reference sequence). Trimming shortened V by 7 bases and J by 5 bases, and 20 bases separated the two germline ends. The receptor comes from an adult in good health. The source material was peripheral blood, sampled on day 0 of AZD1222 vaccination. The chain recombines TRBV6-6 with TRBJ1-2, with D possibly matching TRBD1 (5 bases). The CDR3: CASTTRDGRYYGYTF. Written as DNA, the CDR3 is TGTGCCAGCACCACCCGGGACGGAAGATATTATGGCTACACCTTC.